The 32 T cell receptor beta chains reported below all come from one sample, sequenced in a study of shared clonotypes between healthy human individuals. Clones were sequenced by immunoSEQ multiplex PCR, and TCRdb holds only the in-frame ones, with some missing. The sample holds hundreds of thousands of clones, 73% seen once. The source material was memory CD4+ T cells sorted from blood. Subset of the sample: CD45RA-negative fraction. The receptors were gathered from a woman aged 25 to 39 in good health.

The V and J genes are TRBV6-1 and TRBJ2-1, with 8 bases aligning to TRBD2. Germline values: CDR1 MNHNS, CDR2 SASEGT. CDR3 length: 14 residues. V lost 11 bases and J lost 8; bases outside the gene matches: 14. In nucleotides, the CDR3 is TGTGCCGGGATGGAGGCCGGGAGGGCCGATGAGCAGTTCTTC. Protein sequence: CAGMEAGRADEQFF.

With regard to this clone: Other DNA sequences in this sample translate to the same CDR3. The CDR3 sequence: CASSLSRVNTEAFF. The DNA for the CDR3 is TGTGCCAGCAGTTTATCGAGGGTGAACACTGAAGCTTTCTTT. The chain is built from TRBV27 and TRBJ1-1; D remains ambiguous. There are 14 residues in the CDR3. Trimming cost V 0 bases and J 0 bases, with 5 bases left between them. Germline CDR1 is MNHEY and CDR2 is SMNVEV (reference sequence).

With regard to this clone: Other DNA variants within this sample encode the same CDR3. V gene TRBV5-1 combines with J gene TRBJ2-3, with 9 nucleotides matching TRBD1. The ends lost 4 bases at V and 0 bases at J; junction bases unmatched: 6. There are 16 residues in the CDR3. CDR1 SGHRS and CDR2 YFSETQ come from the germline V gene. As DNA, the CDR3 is TGCGCCAGCAGCATCGGACAGGGGCCTAGCACAGATACGCAGTATTTT. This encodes CASSIGQGPSTDTQYF.

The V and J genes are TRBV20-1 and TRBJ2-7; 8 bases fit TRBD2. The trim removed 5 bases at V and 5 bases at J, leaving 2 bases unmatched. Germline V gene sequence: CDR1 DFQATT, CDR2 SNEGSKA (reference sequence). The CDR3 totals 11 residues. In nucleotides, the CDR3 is TGCAGTGCTGCGGGGGGAAACGAGCAGTACTTC. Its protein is CSAAGGNEQYF.

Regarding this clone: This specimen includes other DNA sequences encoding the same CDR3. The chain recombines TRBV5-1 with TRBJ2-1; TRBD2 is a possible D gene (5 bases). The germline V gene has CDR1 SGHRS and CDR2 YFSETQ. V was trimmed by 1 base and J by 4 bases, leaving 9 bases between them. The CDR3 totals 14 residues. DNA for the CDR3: TGCGCCAGCAGCTTGACTAGTGGTTACAATGAGCAGTTCTTC. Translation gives CASSLTSGYNEQFF.

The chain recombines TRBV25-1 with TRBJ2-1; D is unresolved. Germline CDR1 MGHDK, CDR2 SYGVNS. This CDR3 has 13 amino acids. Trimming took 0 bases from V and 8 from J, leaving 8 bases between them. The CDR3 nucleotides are TGTGCCAGCAGTGAATATATAACCGATGAGCAGTTCTTC. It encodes CASSEYITDEQFF.

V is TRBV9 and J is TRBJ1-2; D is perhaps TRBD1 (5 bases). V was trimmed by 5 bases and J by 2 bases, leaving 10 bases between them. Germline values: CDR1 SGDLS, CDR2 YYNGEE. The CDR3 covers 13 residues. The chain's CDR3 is CASSGRGNYGYTF. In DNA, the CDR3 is TGTGCCAGCAGTGGACGGGGGAACTATGGCTACACCTTC.

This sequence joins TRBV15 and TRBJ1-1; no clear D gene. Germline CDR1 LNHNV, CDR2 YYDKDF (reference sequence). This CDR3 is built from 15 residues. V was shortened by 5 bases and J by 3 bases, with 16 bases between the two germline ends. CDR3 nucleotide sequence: TGTGCCACCAGCTCATTAAGGAAGGTGGACACTGAAGCTTTCTTT. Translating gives CATSSLRKVDTEAFF.

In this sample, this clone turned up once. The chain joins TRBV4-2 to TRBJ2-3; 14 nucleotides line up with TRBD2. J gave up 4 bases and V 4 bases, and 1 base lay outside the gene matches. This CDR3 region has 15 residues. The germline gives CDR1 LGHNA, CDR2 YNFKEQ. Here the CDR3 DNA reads TGTGCCAGCAGCCTGACTAGCGGGAGGGCAGATACGCAGTATTTT. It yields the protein CASSLTSGRADTQYF.

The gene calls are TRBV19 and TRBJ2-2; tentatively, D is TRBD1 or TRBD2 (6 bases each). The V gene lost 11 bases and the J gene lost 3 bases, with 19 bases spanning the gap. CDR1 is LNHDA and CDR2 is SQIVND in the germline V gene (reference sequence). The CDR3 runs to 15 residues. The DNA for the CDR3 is TGTGCCGCCCGAGGGGGGACCGGTGACACCGGGGAGCTGTTTTTT. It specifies CAARGGTGDTGELFF.

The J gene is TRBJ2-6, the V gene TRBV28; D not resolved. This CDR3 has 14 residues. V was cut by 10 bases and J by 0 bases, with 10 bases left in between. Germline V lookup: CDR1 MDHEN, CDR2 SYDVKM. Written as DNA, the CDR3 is TGTGCCACTTTATTAAGCTCTGGGGCCAACGTCCTGACTTTC. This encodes CATLLSSGANVLTF.

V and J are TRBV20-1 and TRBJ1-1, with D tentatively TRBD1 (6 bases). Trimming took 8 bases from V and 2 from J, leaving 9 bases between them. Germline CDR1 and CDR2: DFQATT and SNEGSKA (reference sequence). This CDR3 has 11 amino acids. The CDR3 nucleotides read TGCAGTCGGACAGAAAACACTGAAGCTTTCTTT. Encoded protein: CSRTENTEAFF.

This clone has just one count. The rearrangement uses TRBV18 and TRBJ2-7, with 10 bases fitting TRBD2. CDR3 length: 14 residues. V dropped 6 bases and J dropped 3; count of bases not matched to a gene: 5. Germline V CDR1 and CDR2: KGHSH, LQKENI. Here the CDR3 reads CASSSGTSDYEQYF. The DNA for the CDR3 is TGTGCCAGCTCGTCCGGGACTAGCGACTACGAGCAGTACTTC.

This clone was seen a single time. DNA of the CDR3: TGTGCCAGTAGTACATCCAGGGGTACGGCTTTCTTT. Protein sequence: CASSTSRGTAFF. V and J are TRBV19 and TRBJ1-1, with D maybe TRBD1 (6 bases). The length of the CDR3 is 12 residues. CDR1 is LNHDA, CDR2 SQIVND, per germline (reference sequence). V shed 4 bases and J shed 11 bases, with 14 bases lying between them.

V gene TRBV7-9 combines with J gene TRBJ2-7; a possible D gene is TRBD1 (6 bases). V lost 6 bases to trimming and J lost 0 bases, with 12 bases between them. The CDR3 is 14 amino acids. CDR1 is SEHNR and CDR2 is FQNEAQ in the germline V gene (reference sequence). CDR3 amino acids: CASRLRDNSYEQYF. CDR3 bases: TGTGCCAGCAGGTTACGGGACAACTCCTACGAGCAGTACTTC.

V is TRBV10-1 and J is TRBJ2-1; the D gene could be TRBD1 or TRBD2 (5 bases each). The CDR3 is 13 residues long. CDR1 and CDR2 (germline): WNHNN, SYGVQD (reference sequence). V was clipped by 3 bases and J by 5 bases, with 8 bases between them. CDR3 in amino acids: CASSDRDDNEQFF. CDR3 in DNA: TGCGCCAGCAGTGACAGGGACGACAATGAGCAGTTCTTC.

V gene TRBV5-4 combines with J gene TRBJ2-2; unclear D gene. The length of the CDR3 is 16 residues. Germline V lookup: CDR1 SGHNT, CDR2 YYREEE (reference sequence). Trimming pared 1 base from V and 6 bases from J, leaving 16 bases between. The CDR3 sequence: CASSLTPPRWAGELFF. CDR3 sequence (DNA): TGTGCCAGCAGCTTGACTCCCCCGAGGTGGGCCGGGGAGCTGTTTTTT.

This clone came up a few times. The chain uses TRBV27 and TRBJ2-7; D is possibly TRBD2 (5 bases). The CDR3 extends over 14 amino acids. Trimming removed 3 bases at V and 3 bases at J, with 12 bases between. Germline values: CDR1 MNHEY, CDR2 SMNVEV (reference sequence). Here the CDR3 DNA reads TGTGCCAGCAGTTTGGCTCTGGGAGACTACGAGCAGTACTTC. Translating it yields CASSLALGDYEQYF.

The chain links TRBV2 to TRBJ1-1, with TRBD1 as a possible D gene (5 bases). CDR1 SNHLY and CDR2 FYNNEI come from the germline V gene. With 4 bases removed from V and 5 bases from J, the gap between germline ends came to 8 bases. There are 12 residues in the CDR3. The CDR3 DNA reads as TGTGCCAGCAGTGGGGGCGGGACTGAAGCTTTCTTT. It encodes CASSGGGTEAFF.

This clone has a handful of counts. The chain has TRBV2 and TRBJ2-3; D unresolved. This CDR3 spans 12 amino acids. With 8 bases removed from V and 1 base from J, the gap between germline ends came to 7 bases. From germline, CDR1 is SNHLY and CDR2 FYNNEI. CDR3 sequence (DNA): TGTGCCAGCGGGAAGGGCACAGATACGCAGTATTTT. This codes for CASGKGTDTQYF.

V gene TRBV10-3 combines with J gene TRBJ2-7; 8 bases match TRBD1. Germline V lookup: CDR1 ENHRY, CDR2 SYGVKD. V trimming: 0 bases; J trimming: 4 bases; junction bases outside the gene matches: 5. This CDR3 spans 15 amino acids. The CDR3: CAISESGTGRYEQYF. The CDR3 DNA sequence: TGTGCCATCAGTGAGTCCGGGACAGGAAGGTACGAGCAGTACTTC.

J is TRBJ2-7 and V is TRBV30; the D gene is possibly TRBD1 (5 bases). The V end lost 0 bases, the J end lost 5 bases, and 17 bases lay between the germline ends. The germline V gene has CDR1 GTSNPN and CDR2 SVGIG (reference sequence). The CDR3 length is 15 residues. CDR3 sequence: CAWSVPTAARDEQYF. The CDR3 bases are TGTGCCTGGAGTGTACCCACGGCCGCCAGGGACGAGCAGTACTTC. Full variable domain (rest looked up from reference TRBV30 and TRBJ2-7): SQTIHQWPATLVQPVGSPLSLECTVEGTSNPNLYWYRQAAGRGLQLLFYSVGIGQISSEVPQNLSASRPQDRQFILSSKKLLLSDSGFYLCAWSVPTAARDEQYFGPGTRLTVT.

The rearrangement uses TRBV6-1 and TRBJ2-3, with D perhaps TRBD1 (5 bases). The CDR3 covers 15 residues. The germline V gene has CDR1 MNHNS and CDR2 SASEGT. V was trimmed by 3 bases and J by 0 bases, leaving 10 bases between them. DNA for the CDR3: TGTGCCAGCAGTGAGGGGCGTCATAGCACAGATACGCAGTATTTT. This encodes CASSEGRHSTDTQYF.

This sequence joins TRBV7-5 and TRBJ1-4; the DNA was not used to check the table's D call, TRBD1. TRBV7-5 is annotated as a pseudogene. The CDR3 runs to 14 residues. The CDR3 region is CVRSPSRQGEKLFF. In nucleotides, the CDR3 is TGTGTCAGAAGCCCATCTAGACAGGGAGAAAAACTGTTTTTT.

The CDR3 is CASSSRRPNTEAFF. Written as DNA, the CDR3 is TGTGCCAGCAGTTCGAGACGGCCGAACACTGAAGCTTTCTTT. V usage is TRBV28 and J usage is TRBJ1-1; unclear D gene. This CDR3 spans 14 amino acids. V lost 4 bases and J 1 base, leaving 10 bases between the germline ends. Germline CDR1 is MDHEN and CDR2 is SYDVKM. Filled out from reference TRBV28 and TRBJ1-1, the complete variable domain reads DVKVTQSSRYLVKRTGEKVFLECVQDMDHENMFWYRQDPGLGLRLIYFSYDVKMKEKGDIPEGYSVSREKKERFSLILESASTNQTSMYLCASSSRRPNTEAFFGQGTRLTVV.

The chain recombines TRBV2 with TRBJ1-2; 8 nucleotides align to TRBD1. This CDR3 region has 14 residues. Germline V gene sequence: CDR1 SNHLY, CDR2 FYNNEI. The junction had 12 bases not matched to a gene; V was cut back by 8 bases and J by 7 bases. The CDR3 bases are TGTGCCAGCCAAAGTGGCAGGGGGCTTATTGGCTACACCTTC. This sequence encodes CASQSGRGLIGYTF.

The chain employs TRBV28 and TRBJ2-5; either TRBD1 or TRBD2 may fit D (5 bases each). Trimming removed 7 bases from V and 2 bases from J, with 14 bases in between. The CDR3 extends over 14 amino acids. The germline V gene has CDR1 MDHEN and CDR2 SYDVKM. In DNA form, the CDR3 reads TGTGCCAGCACCCCCGGGACCGGACAAGAGACCCAGTACTTC. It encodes CASTPGTGQETQYF.

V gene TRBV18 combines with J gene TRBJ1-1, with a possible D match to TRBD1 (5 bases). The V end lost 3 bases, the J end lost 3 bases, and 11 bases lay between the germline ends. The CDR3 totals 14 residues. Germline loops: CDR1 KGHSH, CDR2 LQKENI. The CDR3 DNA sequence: TGTGCCAGCTCACCGGGGCACGGCGACACTGAAGCTTTCTTT. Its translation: CASSPGHGDTEAFF.

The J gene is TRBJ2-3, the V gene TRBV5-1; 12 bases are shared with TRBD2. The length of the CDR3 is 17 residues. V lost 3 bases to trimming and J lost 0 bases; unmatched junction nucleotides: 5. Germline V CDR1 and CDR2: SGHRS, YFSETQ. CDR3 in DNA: TGCGCCAGCAGCTCCCATGGACTAGCGGGAAGCACAGATACGCAGTATTTT. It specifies CASSSHGLAGSTDTQYF.

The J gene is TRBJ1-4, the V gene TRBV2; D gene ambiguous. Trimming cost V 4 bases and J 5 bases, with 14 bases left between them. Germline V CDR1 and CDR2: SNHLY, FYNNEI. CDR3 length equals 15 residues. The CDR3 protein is CASSGQGAKNEKLFF. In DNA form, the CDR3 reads TGTGCCAGCAGTGGGCAAGGAGCTAAGAATGAAAAACTGTTTTTT.

For the CDR3, the DNA is TGTGCGAGTTACGGGGGACTGAACACCGGGGAGCTGTTTTTT. This translates into CASYGGLNTGELFF. The chain links TRBV18 to TRBJ2-2; the D gene is possibly TRBD2 (6 bases). Looked up from germline, CDR1 is KGHSH and CDR2 is LQKENI. This CDR3 is 14 amino acids long.

CDR3 sequence: CASSFGGEGENEQFF. CDR3 in DNA: TGTGCCAGCAGTTTCGGGGGTGAGGGCGAAAATGAGCAGTTCTTC. The V call is TRBV28, the J call TRBJ2-1; a weak D match, TRBD2 (6 bases). Trimming pared 3 bases from V and 7 bases from J, leaving 16 bases between. There are 15 residues in the CDR3. Germline V gene data show CDR1 as MDHEN and CDR2 as SYDVKM.